Listed below are T cell receptor beta chains from one sample, sequenced in a study of OX40 agonist ivuxolimab in advanced cancers. Assay: immunoSEQ multiplex PCR; the TCRdb copy retains only in-frame clones and omits some. The sample shows approximately 70,000 clones, roughly nine tenths of them seen only once. Sequencing used CD4+ or CD8+ T cells sorted from blood, obtained in a trial of the OX40 agonist ivuxolimab. These receptors originate from an adult with an advanced solid tumor such as melanoma, head and neck, liver or kidney cancer. The CDR3 runs from the conserved cysteine through the conserved F or W. Fields, in order: CDR3 length, D gene, V gene, J gene, clone size, CDR3 DNA, CDR3 protein. D genes are given only for firm matches. Where a row states a size, it is once, few, many or the class of an expanded clone; other rows omit it.

15,TRBD2,TRBV9,TRBJ2-1,once,TGTGCCAGCAGCGTAGTCGGGGGGGCCACCAATGAGCAGTTCTTC,CASSVVGGATNEQFF
13,-,TRBV14,TRBJ1-1,-,TGTGCCAGCAGTCCTGACCTGAACACTGAAGCTTTCTTT,CASSPDLNTEAFF
14,-,TRBV28,TRBJ1-2,-,TGTGCCAGCAGTTTTTTCGGGCGTAGCTATGGCTACACCTTC,CASSFFGRSYGYTF
15,-,TRBV5-1,TRBJ2-1,-,TGCGCCAGCAGCTTGGCAGGCAGCTCCTACAATGAGCAGTTCTTC,CASSLAGSSYNEQFF
14,-,TRBV13,TRBJ1-2,-,TGTGCCAGCAGCTTAATCGGCAGGGAATCTGGCTACACCTTC,CASSLIGRESGYTF
13,-,TRBV11-2,TRBJ2-5,-,TGTGCCAGCAGCCTCGCCACCCAAGAGACCCAGTACTTC,CASSLATQETQYF
15,-,TRBV19,TRBJ2-2,-,TGTGCCAGTAGTATCCTCAGGACCCGCACCGGGGAGCTGTTTTTT,CASSILRTRTGELFF
17,TRBD2,TRBV11-3,TRBJ2-3,once,TGTGCCAGCAGCTCGCGGCCCGGGACTAGCGGGGGGGGTACGCAGTATTTT,CASSSRPGTSGGGTQYF
13,TRBD2,TRBV7-9,TRBJ2-1,-,TGTGCCAGCAGCTTAGAGGAGTCTAGCGGGACGGTCTTC,CASSLEESSGTVF
14,-,TRBV10-3,TRBJ1-2,-,TGTGCCATCAGTGAGACACAGGAGTGGGATGGCTACACCTTC,CAISETQEWDGYTF